One T cell receptor (beta chain) is described in this entry. The data are from a study of blood T cell repertoires in COVID-19. Study overall: Some COVID-19 samples were acute and others convalescent; all came from the United States, Italy and Spain. PBMCs, B-cell-depleted T cells, or T cells were the source of the cDNA or gDNA that made up the material.

How the authors handled the data: Amplification of reference gene primers provided the estimated nucleated cell counts. TCRdb keeps only in-frame clones here, not all; method: immunoSEQ multiplex PCR. V and J calls and clone size follow that table, whereas D and trimming were derived from the DNA. The sample comprises about 300,000 clones, roughly 83% of which are singletons, and around 1.6% rests with the top ten. Germline CDR1 and CDR2: SGHAT and FQNNGV. CDR3 size: 14 residues. V was pared by 1 base and J by 2 bases, with 8 bases between. The chain uses TRBV11-2 and TRBJ2-5, with a possible D match to TRBD2 (5 bases). The specimen sequenced was peripheral blood. This clonotype was obtained from a woman between 45 and 65 years old with acute or convalescent COVID-19. CDR3 amino acids: CASSLGRLQETQYF. CDR3 nucleotide sequence: TGTGCCAGCAGCTTAGGGAGGCTTCAAGAGACCCAGTACTTC.